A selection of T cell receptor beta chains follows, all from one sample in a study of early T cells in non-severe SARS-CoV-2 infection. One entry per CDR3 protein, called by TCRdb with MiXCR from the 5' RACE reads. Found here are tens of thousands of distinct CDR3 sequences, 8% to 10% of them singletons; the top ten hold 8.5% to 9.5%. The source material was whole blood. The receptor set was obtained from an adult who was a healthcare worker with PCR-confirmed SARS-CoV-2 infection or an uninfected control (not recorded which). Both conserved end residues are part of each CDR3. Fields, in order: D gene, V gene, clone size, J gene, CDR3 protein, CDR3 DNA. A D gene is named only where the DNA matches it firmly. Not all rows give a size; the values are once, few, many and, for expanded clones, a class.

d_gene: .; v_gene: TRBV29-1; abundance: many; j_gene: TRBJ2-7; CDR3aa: CSVEDLRGPSYEQYF; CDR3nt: TGCAGCGTTGAAGATCTCAGGGGCCCCTCCTACGAGCAGTACTTC
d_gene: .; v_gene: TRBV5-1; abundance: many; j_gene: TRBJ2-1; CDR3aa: CASSPLGANAHNEQFF; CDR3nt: TGCGCCAGCAGCCCCCTCGGCGCGAATGCCCACAATGAGCAGTTCTTC
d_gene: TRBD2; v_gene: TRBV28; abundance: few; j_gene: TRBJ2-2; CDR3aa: CASLYWAGGSTGELFF; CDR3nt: TGTGCCAGCCTATATTGGGCGGGAGGGAGCACCGGGGAGCTGTTTTTT
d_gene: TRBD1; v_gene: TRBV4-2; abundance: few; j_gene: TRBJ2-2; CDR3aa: CASREDRAELFF; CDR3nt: TGTGCCAGCAGAGAAGACAGGGCGGAGCTGTTTTTT
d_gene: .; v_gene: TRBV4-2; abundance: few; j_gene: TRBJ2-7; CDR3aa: CASSHGHSYEQYF; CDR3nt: TGTGCCAGCAGCCACGGGCACTCCTACGAGCAGTACTTC
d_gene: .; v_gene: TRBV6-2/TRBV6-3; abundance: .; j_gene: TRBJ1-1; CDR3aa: CASRGVPHYGFAFVGAFF; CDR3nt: TGTGCCAGCAGGGGAGTACCCCATTATGGGTTCGCGTTTGTAGGAGCTTTCTTT
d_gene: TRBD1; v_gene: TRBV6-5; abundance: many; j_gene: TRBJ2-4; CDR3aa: CASSPTGGVGKNIQYF; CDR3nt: TGTGCCAGCAGCCCGACAGGGGGGGTCGGCAAAAACATTCAGTACTTC
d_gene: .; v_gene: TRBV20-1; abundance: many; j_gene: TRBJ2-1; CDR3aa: CSAESGNEQFF; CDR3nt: TGCAGTGCCGAGAGCGGCAATGAGCAGTTCTTC
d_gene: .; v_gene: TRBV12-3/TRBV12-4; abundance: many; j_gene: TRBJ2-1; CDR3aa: CASSFWVGEQFF; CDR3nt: TGTGCCAGCAGTTTTTGGGTCGGTGAGCAGTTCTTC
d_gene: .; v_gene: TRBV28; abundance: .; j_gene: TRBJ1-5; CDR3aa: CASSLEGQPQHF; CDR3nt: TGTGCCAGCAGTTTGGAAGGACAGCCCCAGCATTTT
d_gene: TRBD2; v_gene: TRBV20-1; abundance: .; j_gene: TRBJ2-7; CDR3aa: CSARNAASGSPYEQYF; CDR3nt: TGCAGTGCTAGAAATGCGGCTAGCGGGAGCCCCTACGAGCAGTACTTC
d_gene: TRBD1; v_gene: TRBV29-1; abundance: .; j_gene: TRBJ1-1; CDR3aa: CSIYRQGEAFF; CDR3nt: TGCAGCATTTACCGACAGGGTGAAGCTTTCTTT
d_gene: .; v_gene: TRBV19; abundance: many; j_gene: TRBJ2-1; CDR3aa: CASSSQGGFSYNEQFF; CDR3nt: TGTGCCAGTAGTTCCCAGGGTGGATTCTCCTACAATGAGCAGTTCTTC
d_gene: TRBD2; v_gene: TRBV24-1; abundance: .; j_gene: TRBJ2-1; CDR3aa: CATRATSGSYNEQFF; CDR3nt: TGTGCCACCAGGGCCACTAGCGGGAGCTACAATGAGCAGTTCTTC
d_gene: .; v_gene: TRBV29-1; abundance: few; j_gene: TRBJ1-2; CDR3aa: CSVEDGHNYGYTF; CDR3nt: TGCAGCGTTGAAGACGGGCACAACTATGGCTACACCTTC
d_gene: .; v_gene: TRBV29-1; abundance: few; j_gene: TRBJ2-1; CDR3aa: CSVGEQFF; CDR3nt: TGCAGCGTTGGTGAGCAGTTCTTC
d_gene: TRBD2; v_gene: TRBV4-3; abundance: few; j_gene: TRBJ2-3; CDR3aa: CASSQDGTRLDTQYF; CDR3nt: TGCGCCAGCAGCCAAGACGGGACTAGATTAGATACGCAGTATTTT
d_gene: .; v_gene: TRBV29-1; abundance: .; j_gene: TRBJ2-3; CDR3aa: CSVEGGRAVDTQYF; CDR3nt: TGCAGCGTCGAGGGGGGGAGGGCCGTAGATACGCAGTATTTT
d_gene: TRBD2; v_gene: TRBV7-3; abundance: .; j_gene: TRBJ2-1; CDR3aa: CASSIAGGGYNEQFF; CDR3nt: TGTGCCAGCAGCATAGCGGGAGGGGGATACAATGAGCAGTTCTTC
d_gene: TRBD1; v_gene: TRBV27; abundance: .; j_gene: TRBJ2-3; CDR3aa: CASSHRGPTDTQYF; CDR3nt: TGTGCCAGCAGCCACAGGGGACCCACAGATACGCAGTATTTT
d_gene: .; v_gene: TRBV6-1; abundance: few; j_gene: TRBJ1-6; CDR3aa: CASSFGPGDYPPLHF; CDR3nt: TGTGCCAGCAGTTTTGGACCGGGGGATTATCCACCCCTCCACTTT
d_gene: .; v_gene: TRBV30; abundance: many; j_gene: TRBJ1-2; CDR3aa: CAWTIRNYGYTF; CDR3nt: TGTGCCTGGACAATCAGGAACTATGGCTACACCTTC
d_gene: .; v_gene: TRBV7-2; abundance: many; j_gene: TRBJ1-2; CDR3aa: CASSSGESWGYTF; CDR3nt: TGTGCCAGCAGCTCGGGAGAGTCCTGGGGCTACACCTTC
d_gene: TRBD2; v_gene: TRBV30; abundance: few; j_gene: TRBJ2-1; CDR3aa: CAWSTILAGGPGEQFF; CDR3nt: TGTGCCTGGAGTACGATCCTAGCGGGAGGGCCTGGTGAGCAGTTCTTC
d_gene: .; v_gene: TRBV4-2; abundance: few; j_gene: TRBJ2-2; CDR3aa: CASSLGDETGELFF; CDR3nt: TGTGCCAGCAGCCTGGGGGACGAAACCGGGGAGCTGTTTTTT
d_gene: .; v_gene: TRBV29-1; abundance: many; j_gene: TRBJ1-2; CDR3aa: CSVEEGGYTF; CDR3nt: TGCAGCGTTGAAGAAGGTGGCTACACCTTC
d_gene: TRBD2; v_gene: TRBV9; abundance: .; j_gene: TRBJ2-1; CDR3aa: CASSPELAFGNEQFF; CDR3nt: TGTGCCAGCAGCCCCGAACTAGCGTTCGGCAATGAGCAGTTCTTC